This is a list of T cell receptor beta chains from one sample in a study of CD8+ T cells in alopecia areata. Assay used: immunoSEQ multiplex PCR; TCRdb lists only in-frame clones, some missing. Of 200,000 to 250,000 clones listed, more than 45% are singletons. Sample: CD4+ T cells sorted from blood, taken at week 4, from a patient treated with tofacitinib. The receptors were gathered from a human donor with alopecia areata. Both conserved end residues are part of each CDR3. D genes are given only for firm matches. Not all rows give a size; the values are once, few, many and, for expanded clones, a class.

TGTGCCAGCAGCAAAATCACAGGGACGGGTTCACCCCTCCACTTT CASSKITGTGSPLHF TRBJ1-6 few NA TRBV27
TGCGCCAGCAGCCCCGGGACAGGAGGCTACGAGCAGTACTTC CASSPGTGGYEQYF TRBJ2-7 NA TRBD1 TRBV4-3
TGTGCCAGCAGTCCATGGGACCGCAGCACCACCGGGGAGCTGTTTTTT CASSPWDRSTTGELFF TRBJ2-2 NA NA TRBV27
TGTGCCACCTCACTGGGGGGCACCGGGGAGCTGTTTTTT CATSLGGTGELFF TRBJ2-2 few NA TRBV28
TGTGCCAGCAGCCAAAGTCTTGGGAGGAACACTGAAGCTTTCTTT CASSQSLGRNTEAFF TRBJ1-1 NA NA TRBV14
TGTGCCAGCAGGACCGGATTCAACACCGGGGAGCTGTTTTTT CASRTGFNTGELFF TRBJ2-2 NA NA TRBV9
TGTGCCAGCAGCTTAGCGGGGGAACAGCCCCAGCATTTT CASSLAGEQPQHF TRBJ1-5 NA NA TRBV7-2
TGTGCCAGCAGCTCTCCGAGCAGCAACATTCAGTACTTC CASSSPSSNIQYF TRBJ2-4 NA NA TRBV13
TGTGCCAGCAGTGAGAGGACTTCCATCCACGAGCAGTACTTC CASSERTSIHEQYF TRBJ2-7 NA NA TRBV2
TGTGCCAGCAGTGAAATGGATACGCAGTATTTT CASSEMDTQYF TRBJ2-3 NA NA TRBV6-6
TGTGCCAGCTCACAACAACACGATGGGGATGGCTACACCTTC CASSQQHDGDGYTF TRBJ1-2 NA NA TRBV18
TGCAGCGTTGAGGCAGCTGACTCTGGGGCCAACGTCCTGACTTTC CSVEAADSGANVLTF TRBJ2-6 few NA TRBV29-1
TGTGCCTGGAGTGTAGGGTCGCGACAGGATGGCTACACCTTC CAWSVGSRQDGYTF TRBJ1-2 few NA TRBV30
TGTGCCTGGAGTGAAACAGCTGGGGCCAACGTCCTGACTTTC CAWSETAGANVLTF TRBJ2-6 NA NA TRBV30
TGTGCCAGCAGCATCGGGACAGACTATGGCTACACCTTC CASSIGTDYGYTF TRBJ1-2 NA TRBD1 TRBV11-1
TGTGCCAGTAGTGAACAGGGAGGGAGCACTGAAGCTTTCTTT CASSEQGGSTEAFF TRBJ1-1 NA NA TRBV19
TGTGCCAGCTTCGACAGGTGGAGCACTGAAGCTTTCTTT CASFDRWSTEAFF TRBJ1-1 NA NA TRBV5-6
TGCGCCAGCAGCACTGACCTGCAGCCCCAGCATTTT CASSTDLQPQHF TRBJ1-5 few NA TRBV5-1
TGTGCCAGCAGCTTGGGACAGAGATCCACAGATACGCAGTATTTT CASSLGQRSTDTQYF TRBJ2-3 few TRBD1 TRBV7-7
TGCAGCGTTGAGGGGGCCTCTGGAAACACCATATATTTT CSVEGASGNTIYF TRBJ1-3 NA NA TRBV29-1
TGCAGCATCAGACAGGGCCCCTACGAGCAGTACTTC CSIRQGPYEQYF TRBJ2-7 few TRBD1 TRBV29-1
TGCAGCGTATCGGGACAGTTCACCGGGGAGCTGTTTTTT CSVSGQFTGELFF TRBJ2-2 NA TRBD1 TRBV29-1
TGCAGCGAGAGCGGGGGCGGCACAGATACGCAGTATTTT CSESGGGTDTQYF TRBJ2-3 NA TRBD2 TRBV29-1
TGTGCCTGGAGTGCCTGGGTTTCCTACGAGCAGTACTTC CAWSAWVSYEQYF TRBJ2-7 NA NA TRBV30
TGTGCCAGCAGCTTAGTAGGGACAGACACAGATACGCAGTATTTT CASSLVGTDTDTQYF TRBJ2-3 NA TRBD1 TRBV7-2
TGTGCCAGCAGTTACCCCGGACAGGCAGAGACCCAGTACTTC CASSYPGQAETQYF TRBJ2-5 NA TRBD1 TRBV6-5
TGTGCCAGCAGCTTAGGGCTATCTAGGCAAGAGACCCAGTACTTC CASSLGLSRQETQYF TRBJ2-5 NA NA TRBV7-2
TGTGCCTCTCACAGGAACACTGAAGCTTTCTTT CASHRNTEAFF TRBJ1-1 NA NA TRBV30
TGTGCCTCGGGACAGTTAGATCAGCCCCAGCATTTT CASGQLDQPQHF TRBJ1-5 NA TRBD1 TRBV10-3
TGTGCCAGCAGCTTAGGTCTCCGCGGTGGGTCCTACAATGAGCAGTTCTTC CASSLGLRGGSYNEQFF TRBJ2-1 NA NA TRBV7-2
TGTGCCAGCAGCTTATGGGACAGGACTTGGGCGCAGTATTTT CASSLWDRTWAQYF TRBJ2-3 NA TRBD1 TRBV5-4
TGTGCCTGGAGTTATGGGATAGGGACAGCGAGAGAGACCCAGTACTTC CAWSYGIGTARETQYF TRBJ2-5 NA TRBD1 TRBV30
TGCGCCAGCAGCCCCACGGTGGGGTCTGAAGCTTTCTTT CASSPTVGSEAFF TRBJ1-1 few NA TRBV4-3
TGCAGCGTTGTCAGAAACACTGAAGCTTTCTTT CSVVRNTEAFF TRBJ1-1 NA NA TRBV29-1
TGTGCCAGCAGCGTAGACAGCACAGATACGCAGTATTTT CASSVDSTDTQYF TRBJ2-3 NA NA TRBV9
TGTGCCAGCAGCCCTAGCGGGGACTTCTCCTACAATGAGCAGTTCTTC CASSPSGDFSYNEQFF TRBJ2-1 few TRBD2 TRBV7-3
TGTGCCATCAGTGAGGGACAGGGCTTGGTCAATGGCTACACCTTC CAISEGQGLVNGYTF TRBJ1-2 NA TRBD1 TRBV10-3
TGCAGCGTTGGGGCCTTTGAAGCTTTCTTT CSVGAFEAFF TRBJ1-1 few NA TRBV29-1
TGCGCCAGCAGCCTCGACAGGGTTGGGTCACCCCTCCACTTT CASSLDRVGSPLHF TRBJ1-6 NA TRBD1 TRBV4-1
TGTGCCAGCAGCCAAGATGGGGTAGCGACCTACAATGAGCAGTTCTTC CASSQDGVATYNEQFF TRBJ2-1 NA NA TRBV4-2
TGTGCCAGCAGCTCCCGGGACAGGGATAACACTGAAGCTTTCTTT CASSSRDRDNTEAFF TRBJ1-1 few TRBD1 TRBV5-6
TGTGCCTGGAAATACCCGGACAGTCGGGGCTACACCTTC CAWKYPDSRGYTF TRBJ1-2 NA NA TRBV30